Presented here are 25 T cell receptor beta chains from one specimen sequenced in a study of T-cell reconstitution after alpha-beta-depleted transplantation in children (dated by TCRdb to about 2016). Library prep was done by PCR. The instrument was an Illumina HiSeq 2500. Molecular barcoding was employed in the preparation of TCR libraries, with unique molecular identifiers being used to normalize TCRbeta repertoire quantification. TCRdb reprocessed the public reads (quality trimming at Q25 with fastp, clone calling with MiXCR) and kept in-frame beta chains. Here each entry gathers all rows of one CDR3 protein and keeps the most common genes and DNA. Across this sample there are under 450,000 distinct CDR3 sequences, with about 17% seen only once. The ten largest clones represent approximately 28% of the sample. The treatment or condition label for this specimen denotes: allogeneic hematopoietic cell transplantation with graft depleted of TCRalphabeta T cells and CD19 B cells.

The material was PBMCs, mostly from graft donor cells, obtained 360 days after TCRalphabeta/CD19-depleted stem cell transplant. The receptors come from a boy younger than two who had a stem cell transplant for Wiskott-Aldrich syndrome, so the T cells may come from the graft donor.

There are a few counts of this clonotype. The chain has TRBV10-3 and TRBJ2-7; no clear D gene. There are 12 residues in the CDR3. Per the germline V gene, CDR1 is ENHRY and CDR2 is SYGVKD. The V gene lost 0 bases and the J gene lost 4 bases, with 4 bases spanning the gap. The chain's CDR3 is CAISESRYEQYF. The CDR3 region has the DNA TGTGCCATCAGTGAGTCGAGGTACGAGCAGTACTTC.

The rearrangement links TRBV12-3 or TRBV12-4 to TRBJ2-7, with D perhaps matching TRBD1 (6 bases). The V end was cut by 5 bases, the J end by 2 bases, with 13 bases between. The CDR3 covers 14 residues. The CDR3 loop is CASSGDRPPYEQYF. Here the CDR3 DNA reads TGTGCCAGCAGTGGAGACAGGCCCCCCTACGAGCAGTACTTC.

This clonotype was detected only a few times. The chain carries TRBV6-1 and TRBJ2-1; D possibly corresponds to TRBD1 (6 bases). In germline, CDR1 is MNHNS, CDR2 SASEGT. V gave up 9 bases and J gave up 0 bases, with 15 bases separating them. The CDR3 is made up of 15 amino acids. The CDR3 DNA reads as TGTGCCAGTACCACGGGACATCCCTCCTACAATGAGCAGTTCTTC. Protein: CASTTGHPSYNEQFF.

This clonotype has only a few counts. The chain recombines TRBV7-9 with TRBJ2-1, with D possibly TRBD1 on 6 matching bases. The V end was cut by 1 base, the J end by 8 bases, with 21 bases between. Germline CDR1 reads SEHNR; CDR2 reads FQNEAQ (reference sequence). There are 17 residues in the CDR3. CDR3 sequence reads: CASSLDRAIASLDEQFF. The CDR3 DNA follows: TGTGCCAGCAGCTTAGACAGGGCGATCGCTAGCCTCGATGAGCAGTTCTTC.

The rearrangement joins TRBV20-1 to TRBJ2-3; D is possibly TRBD1 (6 bases). Germline lookup yields CDR1 DFQATT and CDR2 SNEGSKA (reference sequence). The V gene lost 3 bases and the J gene lost 2 bases, with 15 bases spanning the gap. The CDR3 extends over 15 amino acids. As DNA, the CDR3 is TGCAGTGCTAGGCGCCTGGGGACAATCACAGATACGCAGTATTTT. This codes for CSARRLGTITDTQYF.

The chain carries TRBV27 and TRBJ1-2; tentative D call: TRBD1 (5 bases). V lost 1 base and J lost 5, with 14 bases in between. Germline CDR1 reads MNHEY; CDR2 reads SMNVEV (reference sequence). The CDR3 contains 15 residues. The CDR3 DNA reads TGTGCCAGCAGTTTATTGGGTCAGGGAGAGTATGGCTACACCTTC. Protein: CASSLLGQGEYGYTF.

This clonotype was seen a single time. The rearrangement joins TRBV6-5 to TRBJ2-7; 8 bases match TRBD2. The germline CDR1 and CDR2 sequences are MNHEY and SVGAGI. The length of the CDR3 is 16 residues. V lost 2 bases to trimming and J lost 4 bases; unmatched junction nucleotides: 10. The CDR3 sequence: CASSYDGTRPGYEQYF. The CDR3, as DNA: TGTGCCAGCAGTTACGACGGGACTAGACCCGGATACGAGCAGTACTTC.

This clonotype was counted many times. The V call is TRBV12-3 or TRBV12-4, the J call TRBJ2-2; tentative D call: TRBD2 (6 bases). The ends were cut back, 5 bases at V and 1 base at J, with 11 bases in the middle. CDR3 length: 15 amino acids. CDR3 sequence reads: CASSPGTLNTGELFF. The CDR3, as DNA: TGTGCCAGCAGTCCCGGGACTTTGAACACCGGGGAGCTGTTTTTT.

This clonotype came up a few times. The J gene is TRBJ2-4, the V gene TRBV7-2; D uncertain. Trimming took 1 base from V and 1 from J, leaving 11 bases between them. The CDR3 runs 16 residues. Germline V gene data show CDR1 as SGHTA and CDR2 as FQGNSA. CDR3 loop: CASSLEVGSAKNIQYF. Here the CDR3 DNA reads TGTGCCAGCAGCTTAGAAGTGGGATCGGCCAAAAACATTCAGTACTTC.

The chain has TRBV9 and TRBJ1-2; TRBD1 matches at 7 bases. Germline V lookup: CDR1 SGDLS, CDR2 YYNGEE. This CDR3 is 15 amino acids long. V was pared by 4 bases and J by 2 bases, with 8 bases of the junction left unmatched. The CDR3 reads CASSPPGTENYGYTF. CDR3 bases: TGTGCCAGCAGCCCTCCTGGGACAGAGAACTATGGCTACACCTTC.

This clonotype was counted ten times or more. The chain is built from TRBV7-9 and TRBJ1-1; 7 bases agree with TRBD1. Germline V lookup: CDR1 SEHNR, CDR2 FQNEAQ (reference sequence). The trim removed 5 bases at V and 0 bases at J, leaving 3 bases unmatched. This CDR3 is built from 14 residues. CDR3 sequence reads: CASSLRGMNTEAFF. The CDR3 DNA reads as TGTGCCAGCAGCCTCAGGGGGATGAACACTGAAGCTTTCTTT.

This chain connects TRBV6-2 or TRBV6-3 to TRBJ2-5; D ambiguous. CDR3 length: 15 amino acids. V lost 8 bases, J lost 1 base, and 17 bases lay in between. From germline, CDR1 is MNHEY and CDR2 SVGEGT. For the CDR3, the DNA is TGTGCCAGCCGAAGTCAATGGCAACCCCAAGAGACCCAGTACTTC. Its protein product is CASRSQWQPQETQYF.

The rearrangement joins TRBV11-2 to TRBJ2-3; TRBD2 aligns across 14 bases. The ends lost 4 bases at V and 5 bases at J; junction bases unmatched: 11. Germline lookup yields CDR1 SGHAT and CDR2 FQNNGV. The CDR3 has 18 amino acids. CDR3 nucleotides: TGTGCCAGCAGCTCAAAACCGGGACTAGCGGGAGCAGGAGATACGCAGTATTTT. This codes for CASSSKPGLAGAGDTQYF.

This clonotype was counted only a few times. V usage is TRBV4-1 and J usage is TRBJ2-7, with 9 positions matching TRBD2. The germline CDR1 and CDR2 sequences are MGHRA and YSYEKL. CDR3 size: 19 residues. J was trimmed by 1 base and V by 0 bases; bases with no gene match: 13. CDR3 sequence: CASSQDGVAGVFPSYEQYF. In DNA, the CDR3 is TGCGCCAGCAGCCAAGATGGCGTAGCGGGGGTTTTCCCTTCCTACGAGCAGTACTTC.

This clonotype appeared a few times. The genes are TRBV5-1 and TRBJ2-7; possibly TRBD1 for D (5 bases). Per the germline V gene, CDR1 is SGHRS and CDR2 is YFSETQ. This CDR3 is 15 amino acids long. Trimming removed 0 bases at V and 5 bases at J, with 15 bases between. The CDR3 loop reads CASSLAAGIYDEQYF. The CDR3 nucleotides are TGCGCCAGCAGCTTGGCGGCAGGGATTTACGACGAGCAGTACTTC. The variable domain in full, with the rest retrieved from reference TRBV5-1 and TRBJ2-7, is KAGVTQTPRYLIKTRGQQVTLSCSPISGHRSVSWYQQTPGQGLQFLFEYFSETQRNKGNFPGRFSGRQFSNSRSEMNVSTLELGDSALYLCASSLAAGIYDEQYFGPGTRLTVT.

The V gene is TRBV7-2, the J gene TRBJ2-7, with 7 bases fitting TRBD1. J gave up 1 base and V 5 bases, and 14 bases lay outside the gene matches. The length of the CDR3 is 17 residues. The germline V gene encodes CDR1 SGHTA and CDR2 FQGNSA. As DNA, the CDR3 is TGTGCCAGCAGCAAAACGGACAGGAGCCCTCTTTCCTACGAGCAGTACTTC. Translated, it gives CASSKTDRSPLSYEQYF.

As DNA, the CDR3 is TGTGCCAGCAGTTTGTCGGGACCCAGTGAGCAGTTCTTC. This translates into CASSLSGPSEQFF. This chain uses TRBV12-3 or TRBV12-4 with TRBJ2-1, with D perhaps TRBD1 or TRBD2 (5 bases each). This CDR3 region has 13 residues. The V end was cut by 3 bases, the J end by 9 bases, with 12 bases between.

The chain couples TRBV3-1 to TRBJ2-1, with D perhaps TRBD2 (6 bases). V gave up 3 bases and J gave up 4 bases, with 19 bases separating them. Germline-derived CDR1 and CDR2 are LGHDT and YNNKEL (reference sequence). CDR3 length: 17 residues. The CDR3: CASSHRLRLGGYNEQFF. For the CDR3, the DNA is TGTGCCAGCAGCCACCGACTCCGTCTGGGGGGATACAATGAGCAGTTCTTC.

Concerning this clonotype: At one end, the junction sequence differs from germline, possibly due to a read error. The CDR3 loop is CATSTGQTVELFF. The CDR3, as DNA: TGTGCCACCTCGACGGGACAGACCGTGGAGCTGTTTTTT. V and J are TRBV7-9 and TRBJ2-2; 7 bases line up with TRBD1. CDR3 length: 13 amino acids. From germline, CDR1 is SEHNR and CDR2 FQNEAQ (reference sequence).

The chain uses TRBV10-1 and TRBJ2-7; tentatively, D is TRBD1 (6 bases). The CDR3 length is 14 residues. The germline V gene has CDR1 WNHNN and CDR2 SYGVQD (reference sequence). Deletions cut 6 bases from V and 0 bases from J, with 12 bases between. CDR3 in amino acids: CASSATGISYEQYF. Here the CDR3 DNA reads TGCGCCAGCAGCGCTACAGGGATCTCCTACGAGCAGTACTTC.

This clonotype was counted only a few times. V usage is TRBV20-1 and J usage is TRBJ2-3, with D perhaps given as TRBD1 or TRBD2 (5 bases each). Trimming stripped 3 bases from V and 5 bases from J, with 12 bases between. The CDR3 spans 13 residues. In germline, CDR1 is DFQATT, CDR2 SNEGSKA (reference sequence). CDR3 amino acids: CSARGTGKDTQYF. CDR3 nucleotides: TGCAGTGCTAGGGGGACGGGAAAAGATACGCAGTATTTT.

There are a few counts of this clonotype. The chain recombines TRBV10-3 with TRBJ1-2; D uncertain. Deletions cut 2 bases from V and 7 bases from J, with 11 bases between. The CDR3 has 13 residues. Germline values: CDR1 ENHRY, CDR2 SYGVKD. CDR3 sequence (DNA): TGTGCCATCAGTGAGCTCCGACCGGGTGGCTACACCTTC. This encodes CAISELRPGGYTF.

The V and J genes are TRBV18 and TRBJ1-1, with TRBD1 as a possible D gene (5 bases). CDR1 is KGHSH, CDR2 LQKENI, per germline. The length of the CDR3 is 15 residues. Trimming took 3 bases from V and 4 from J, leaving 15 bases between them. The CDR3 reads CASSPLAGLGTEAFF. DNA of the CDR3: TGTGCCAGCTCACCCTTAGCAGGGTTAGGCACTGAAGCTTTCTTT.

This clonotype appeared many times. The chain has TRBV10-3 and TRBJ2-6; D is unclear. The CDR3 runs to 14 residues. The V end lost 9 bases, the J end lost 0 bases, and 9 bases lay between the germline ends. Per germline, CDR1 ENHRY and CDR2 SYGVKD. CDR3 sequence: CAIPALSGANVLTF. CDR3 nucleotides: TGTGCCATTCCCGCGCTCTCTGGGGCCAACGTCCTGACTTTC.

This clonotype came up once. This chain connects TRBV4-1 to TRBJ2-3; TRBD2 aligns across 7 bases. Per germline, CDR1 MGHRA and CDR2 YSYEKL. The CDR3 has 16 amino acids. The ends lost 4 bases at V and 1 base at J; junction bases unmatched: 8. DNA for the CDR3: TGCGCCAGCAGCCTGAGGATCCTAGCGGGCACAGATACGCAGTATTTT. Its protein is CASSLRILAGTDTQYF.